The 18 T cell receptor beta chains in this list originate from one sample, sequenced in a study of cytomegalovirus exposure and HLA in healthy donors. Libraries were prepared by immunoSEQ multiplex PCR; TCRdb keeps only in-frame clonotypes and omits some of them. Among roughly 79,000 clones listed, 90% to 95% were seen once. The specimen sequenced was PBMCs. These TCRs come from a man aged 18 to 29 in good health and CMV-seronegative.

The chain couples TRBV4-2 to TRBJ1-2, with TRBD1 identical over 8 bases. The CDR3 runs to 16 residues. After removal of 0 bases from V and 6 bases from J, the junction contained 9 bases not matched to a gene. The germline V gene encodes CDR1 LGHNA and CDR2 YNFKEQ. The DNA of the CDR3 is TGTGCCAGCAGCCAAGATCTGGGCAGGGGGCAAAATGGCTACACCTTC. It codes for CASSQDLGRGQNGYTF.

The sample holds one count of this clone. The genes are TRBV29-1 and TRBJ2-2; D might be TRBD1 (6 bases). Germline V gene sequence: CDR1 SQVTM, CDR2 ANQGSEA. This CDR3 has 12 amino acids. The V end was cut by 8 bases, the J end by 6 bases, with 13 bases between. Here the CDR3 reads CSTEGDAGELFF. As DNA, the CDR3 is TGCAGCACCGAGGGGGACGCCGGGGAGCTGTTTTTT.

The chain has TRBV6-1 and TRBJ2-3; the D is unclear. Germline loops: CDR1 MNHNS, CDR2 SASEGT. Trimming left V 3 bases short and J 1 base short, with 11 bases between. CDR3 length equals 15 residues. Here the CDR3 DNA reads TGTGCCAGCAGTGACGGGTCCGTCGGCACAGATACGCAGTATTTT. It translates to CASSDGSVGTDTQYF.

The chain has TRBV30 and TRBJ2-7; 10 nucleotides agree with TRBD2. The germline V gene has CDR1 GTSNPN and CDR2 SVGIG (reference sequence). This CDR3 is built from 15 residues. The V segment lost 2 bases and the J segment 5 bases; nucleotides outside the gene matches: 9. Written as DNA, the CDR3 is TGTGCCTGGAGTCGGAGCGGGGGGGCCCCCGACGAGCAGTACTTC. The encoded protein is CAWSRSGGAPDEQYF.

The chain has TRBV11-2 and TRBJ1-4; D is possibly TRBD1 (6 bases). V was shortened by 3 bases and J by 8 bases, with 16 bases between the two germline ends. This CDR3 is built from 15 residues. The germline gives CDR1 SGHAT, CDR2 FQNNGV. CDR3 nucleotide sequence: TGTGCCAGCAGCTTCTTACAGGGTCACGGAGAAAAACTGTTTTTT. It encodes CASSFLQGHGEKLFF.

The CDR3 nucleotides are TGTGCCAGCAGTCCCAGACAGTATGGCTACACCTTC. Translated, it gives CASSPRQYGYTF. This chain uses TRBV28 with TRBJ1-2; TRBD1 might be the D (5 bases). The CDR3 is made up of 12 amino acids. The V end was cut by 5 bases, the J end by 5 bases, with 9 bases between. Per germline, CDR1 MDHEN and CDR2 SYDVKM.

The rearrangement uses TRBV28 and TRBJ1-1; the D gene is possibly TRBD1 (5 bases). CDR3 length: 16 amino acids. The V gene lost 5 bases and the J gene lost 4 bases, with 20 bases spanning the gap. Germline CDR1 is MDHEN and CDR2 is SYDVKM. The CDR3 DNA reads TGTGCCAGCAGTCTCCCTGGGGGGGGTTCGAGCACTGAAGCTTTCTTT. Translated: CASSLPGGGSSTEAFF.

The rearrangement links TRBV6-5 to TRBJ2-3, with D maybe TRBD2 (5 bases). This CDR3 contains 13 residues. V was clipped by 0 bases and J by 4 bases, with 5 bases between them. CDR1 is MNHEY, CDR2 SVGAGI, per germline. In DNA form, the CDR3 reads TGTGCCAGCAGTTACTCGGAGGCAGATACGCAGTATTTT. Protein product: CASSYSEADTQYF.

The chain links TRBV4-2 to TRBJ2-7; 12 nucleotides align to TRBD2. The junction had 4 bases not matched to a gene; V was cut back by 0 bases and J by 1 base. Germline V gene sequence: CDR1 LGHNA, CDR2 YNFKEQ. The CDR3 is 17 amino acids. CDR3 sequence reads: CASSQDLLAGGSYEQYF. The CDR3 nucleotides read TGTGCCAGCAGCCAAGATTTGCTAGCGGGAGGGTCCTACGAGCAGTACTTC.

The chain uses TRBV2 and TRBJ1-2; 11 bases match TRBD1. CDR3 length: 15 residues. The junction had 9 bases not matched to a gene; V was cut back by 5 bases and J by 7 bases. Germline CDR1 is SNHLY and CDR2 is FYNNEI. CDR3 loop: CASSTTGQGAFGYTF. Written as DNA, the CDR3 is TGTGCCAGCAGTACTACAGGACAGGGGGCCTTTGGCTACACCTTC.

V gene TRBV13 combines with J gene TRBJ2-5, with 7 bases that match TRBD1. From germline, CDR1 is PRHDT and CDR2 FYEKMQ (reference sequence). The trim removed 10 bases at V and 1 base at J, leaving 9 bases unmatched. The CDR3 has 14 residues. This CDR3 is CATEKQGPQETQYF. CDR3 sequence (DNA): TGTGCCACCGAGAAACAGGGGCCCCAAGAGACCCAGTACTTC.

This clone was counted once. This chain joins TRBV6-5 and TRBJ1-6, with a weak D call TRBD1 (6 bases). Germline V gene sequence: CDR1 MNHEY, CDR2 SVGAGI. Trimming took 2 bases from V and 16 from J, leaving 18 bases between them. This CDR3 has 14 amino acids. The CDR3 nucleotides read TGTGCCAGCAGTTACCTGGGCAGGGGTTTGTTGCTCCACTTT. Translating gives CASSYLGRGLLLHF.

V usage is TRBV4-1 and J usage is TRBJ2-3; D remains ambiguous. Germline-derived CDR1 and CDR2 are MGHRA and YSYEKL. The CDR3 length is 13 residues. The V and J ends lost 3 bases and 1 base respectively, with 5 bases between them. The CDR3 region has the DNA TGCGCCAGCAGCCAGCTACGCACAGATACGCAGTATTTT. It codes for CASSQLRTDTQYF.

This clone came up once. V usage is TRBV7-6 and J usage is TRBJ2-5; D perhaps matches TRBD1 (5 bases). V was trimmed by 0 bases and J by 2 bases, leaving 7 bases between them. Germline CDR1 reads SGHVS; CDR2 reads FNYEAQ. The CDR3 is 14 amino acids. CDR3 loop: CASSLATAQETQYF. The CDR3 DNA follows: TGTGCCAGCAGCTTAGCGACAGCTCAAGAGACCCAGTACTTC.

CDR3 DNA: TGTGCCACCAGCAGACGGGTTGTGTGGGACAGGGGAGGAAGGCTAAACTATGGCTACACCTTC. Residues: CATSRRVVWDRGGRLNYGYTF. The V gene is TRBV15, the J gene TRBJ1-2; 10 bases map to TRBD1. Trimming removed 2 bases from V and 2 bases from J; junction bases left unmatched: 20. CDR3 size: 21 residues. Germline V gene lookup returns CDR1 LNHNV and CDR2 YYDKDF (reference sequence).

This clone was found once. The chain employs TRBV4-1 and TRBJ2-1, with TRBD2 as a possible D gene (6 bases). The CDR3 consists of 15 residues. Trimming removed 4 bases from V and 8 bases from J, with 18 bases in between. Germline loops: CDR1 MGHRA, CDR2 YSYEKL. CDR3 coding DNA: TGCGCCAGCAGCCTCGGGACTCACCGGGGTGATGAGCAGTTCTTC. As protein: CASSLGTHRGDEQFF.

This chain uses TRBV5-4 with TRBJ2-7; TRBD2 aligns across 7 bases. The V gene's germline CDR1 is SGHNT and CDR2 YYREEE (reference sequence). The CDR3 spans 14 residues. Losses at the gene ends were 2 bases for V and 2 bases for J; bases not matched to a gene: 4. The CDR3 bases are TGTGCCAGCAGCTTAGGCGGGGGAACCTACGAGCAGTACTTC. It encodes CASSLGGGTYEQYF.

The gene calls are TRBV6-1 and TRBJ2-7; 7 bases are shared with TRBD1. The CDR3 extends over 12 amino acids. Germline CDR1 MNHNS, CDR2 SASEGT. V trimming: 8 bases; J trimming: 2 bases; junction bases outside the gene matches: 3. CDR3 nucleotide sequence: TGTGCCAGCGACAGGGCCCCCTACGAGCAGTACTTC. Translation gives CASDRAPYEQYF.